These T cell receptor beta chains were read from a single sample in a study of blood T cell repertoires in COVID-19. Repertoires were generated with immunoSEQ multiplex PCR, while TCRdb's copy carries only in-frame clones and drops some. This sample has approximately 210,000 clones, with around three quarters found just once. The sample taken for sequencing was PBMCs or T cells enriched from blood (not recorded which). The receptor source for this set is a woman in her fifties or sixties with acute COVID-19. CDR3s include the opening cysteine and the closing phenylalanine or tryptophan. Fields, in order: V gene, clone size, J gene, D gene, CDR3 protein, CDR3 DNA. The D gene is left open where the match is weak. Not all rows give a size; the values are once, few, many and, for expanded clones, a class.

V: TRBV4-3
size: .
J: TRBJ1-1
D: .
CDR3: CASSQAPGTEAFF
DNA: TGCGCCAGCAGCCAGGCCCCCGGGACTGAAGCTTTCTTT

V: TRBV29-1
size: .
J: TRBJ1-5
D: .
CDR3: CSVTRRGGNQPQHF
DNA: TGCAGCGTTACCCGGAGGGGAGGCAATCAGCCCCAGCATTTT

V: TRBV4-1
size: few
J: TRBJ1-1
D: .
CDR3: CASSRSGGLNTEAFF
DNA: TGCGCCAGCAGCCGCTCGGGGGGGCTGAACACTGAAGCTTTCTTT

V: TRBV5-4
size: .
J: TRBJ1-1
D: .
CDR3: CASSLAREGTEAFF
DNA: TGTGCCAGCAGCTTGGCCAGGGAGGGCACTGAAGCTTTCTTT

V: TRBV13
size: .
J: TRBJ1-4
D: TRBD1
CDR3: CASSLALRTGREEKLFF
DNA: TGTGCCAGCAGCTTAGCCCTAAGGACAGGGAGGGAAGAAAAACTGTTTTTT

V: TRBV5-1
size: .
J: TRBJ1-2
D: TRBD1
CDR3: CASSPQGEDYGYTF
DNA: TGCGCCAGCAGTCCCCAGGGGGAGGACTATGGCTACACCTTC

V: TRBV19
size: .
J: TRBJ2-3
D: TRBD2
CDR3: CASSRTSGTDTQYF
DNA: TGTGCCAGTAGTCGTACTAGCGGCACAGATACGCAGTATTTT

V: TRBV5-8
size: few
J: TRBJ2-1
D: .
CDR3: CASTGNGDEQFF
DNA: TGTGCCAGCACCGGGAACGGAGATGAGCAGTTCTTC

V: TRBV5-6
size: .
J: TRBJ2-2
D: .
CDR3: CASRFGLGTQITGELFF
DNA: TGTGCCAGCAGGTTCGGACTCGGGACACAGATCACCGGGGAGCTGTTTTTT

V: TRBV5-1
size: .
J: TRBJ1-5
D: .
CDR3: CASSLDPGVVQPQHF
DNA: TGCGCCAGCAGCTTGGATCCAGGGGTGGTTCAGCCCCAGCATTTT

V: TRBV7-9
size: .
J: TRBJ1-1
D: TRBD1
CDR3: CASSRGLTEAFF
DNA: TGTGCCAGCAGCAGGGGGCTGACTGAAGCTTTCTTT

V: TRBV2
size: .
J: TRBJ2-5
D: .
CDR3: CASSEATQETQYF
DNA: TGTGCCAGCAGTGAAGCGACACAAGAGACCCAGTACTTC

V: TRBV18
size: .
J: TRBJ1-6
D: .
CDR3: CASSPRPTEDLPLHF
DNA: TGTGCCAGCTCACCACGTCCGACAGAAGACTTACCCCTCCACTTT

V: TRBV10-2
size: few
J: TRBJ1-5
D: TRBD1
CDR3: CASSEDRGRVAQHF
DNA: TGCGCCAGCAGTGAAGACAGGGGGCGTGTGGCCCAGCATTTT

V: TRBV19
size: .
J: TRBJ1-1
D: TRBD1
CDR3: CVSKRGQEALGTEAFF
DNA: TGTGTCAGTAAGAGGGGGCAGGAGGCCTTAGGCACTGAAGCTTTCTTT

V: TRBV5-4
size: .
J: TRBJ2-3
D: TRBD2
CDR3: CASSASGGTDTQYF
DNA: TGTGCCAGCAGCGCTAGCGGGGGCACAGATACGCAGTATTTT

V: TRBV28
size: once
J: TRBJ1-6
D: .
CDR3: CASSYPQASSPLHF
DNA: TGTGCCAGCAGTTATCCCCAAGCCTCTTCACCCCTCCACTTT

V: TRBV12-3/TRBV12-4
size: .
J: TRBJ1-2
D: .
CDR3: CASSFNGYTF
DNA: TGTGCCAGCAGTTTTAATGGCTACACCTTC

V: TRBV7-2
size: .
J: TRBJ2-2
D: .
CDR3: CASSPGGAGRTGELFF
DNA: TGTGCCAGCTCACCCGGTGGGGCAGGGCGGACCGGGGAGCTGTTTTTT

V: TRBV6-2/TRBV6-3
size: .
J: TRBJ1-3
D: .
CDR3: CASSYSSVLGGGNTIYF
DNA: TGTGCCAGCAGTTATTCCTCGGTTTTAGGTGGCGGGAACACCATATATTTT

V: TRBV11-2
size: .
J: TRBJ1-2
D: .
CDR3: CASSDRLAAPGYTF
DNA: TGTGCCAGCAGCGACCGATTGGCGGCGCCGGGCTACACCTTC

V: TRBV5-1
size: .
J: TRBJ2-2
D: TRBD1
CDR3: CASSLGLGDRDTGELFF
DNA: TGCGCCAGCAGCTTGGGTTTGGGTGACAGGGACACCGGGGAGCTGTTTTTT

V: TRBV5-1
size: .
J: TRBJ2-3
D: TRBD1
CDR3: CASSLGQGSADTQYF
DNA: TGCGCCAGCAGCCTCGGACAGGGGAGTGCAGATACGCAGTATTTT

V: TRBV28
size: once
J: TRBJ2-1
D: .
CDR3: CASSTTKASAPNPNNEQFF
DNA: TGTGCCAGCAGTACAACTAAGGCTAGCGCTCCTAATCCGAACAATGAGCAGTTCTTC